Listed below are T cell receptor beta chains from one sample, sequenced in a study of shared clonotypes between healthy human individuals. Sequencing used immunoSEQ multiplex PCR; TCRdb keeps in-frame clones, though not all of them. The profile covers about 1.5 million clones, with under 99% appearing a single time and roughly 0.4% taken by the ten largest. Sequences were obtained from naive CD4+ T cells sorted from blood. Source of these receptors: a man in his thirties or forties in good health. Both conserved end residues are part of each CDR3. D genes are given only for firm matches. For some rows the clone size is stated as once, few or many, or as a class when expanded; others skip it.

D | J | size | V | CDR3 | DNA
. | TRBJ1-1 | . | TRBV7-6 | CASSLGQWQLPAFF | TGTGCCAGCAGCTTAGGTCAGTGGCAGCTTCCAGCTTTCTTT
. | TRBJ2-1 | . | TRBV9 | CASSPSRTLNEQFF | TGTGCCAGCAGCCCCAGCAGGACCCTCAATGAGCAGTTCTTC
TRBD2 | TRBJ2-1 | . | TRBV27 | CATRLGEGLTSYNEQFF | TGTGCCACCAGACTTGGGGAGGGCCTCACCTCCTACAATGAGCAGTTCTTC
. | TRBJ1-5 | once | TRBV7-9 | CASSLRDQPQHF | TGTGCCAGCAGCTTGAGGGATCAGCCCCAGCATTTT
. | TRBJ2-5 | . | TRBV19 | CASSIIWGGETQYF | TGTGCCAGTAGTATAATTTGGGGAGGAGAGACCCAGTACTTC
TRBD2 | TRBJ2-5 | . | TRBV5-1 | CASSPGTSEETQYF | TGCGCCAGCAGCCCCGGGACTAGCGAAGAGACCCAGTACTTC
TRBD1 | TRBJ2-1 | . | TRBV28 | CASSPRQGGEQFF | TGTGCCAGCAGCCCCAGACAGGGCGGTGAGCAGTTCTTC
. | TRBJ2-7 | . | TRBV7-8 | CASNSRDYEQYF | TGTGCCAGCAATTCCCGGGACTACGAGCAGTACTTC
. | TRBJ1-1 | . | TRBV5-1 | CASSLEGLMDTEAFF | TGCGCCAGCAGCTTGGAGGGGTTGATGGACACTGAAGCTTTCTTT
TRBD1 | TRBJ1-1 | . | TRBV29-1 | CSVARDRAGYEAFF | TGCAGCGTTGCCCGGGACAGGGCAGGATACGAAGCTTTCTTT
. | TRBJ2-7 | . | TRBV5-1 | CATRLRDSTYEQYF | TGCGCCACCCGGCTCAGGGACTCGACCTACGAGCAGTACTTC
TRBD2 | TRBJ2-3 | . | TRBV7-2 | CASRKRGGRMNTDTQYF | TGTGCCAGCAGAAAGCGGGGTGGGAGGATGAACACAGATACGCAGTATTTT
. | TRBJ2-5 | . | TRBV5-4 | CASSLKNGFIETQYF | TGTGCCAGCAGCTTAAAGAACGGATTTATAGAGACCCAGTACTTC
TRBD1 | TRBJ2-7 | once | TRBV5-4 | CASSLEGWDREQYF | TGTGCCAGCAGCCTGGAAGGGTGGGACAGAGAGCAGTACTTC
. | TRBJ2-4 | . | TRBV29-1 | CSVEEVHQRRNIQYF | TGCAGCGTTGAAGAAGTTCATCAGAGGAGAAACATTCAGTACTTC
TRBD2 | TRBJ2-1 | . | TRBV7-2 | CASSLRRDYWFF | TGTGCCAGCAGCTTACGCCGGGACTATTGGTTCTTC
TRBD1 | TRBJ2-7 | . | TRBV5-1 | CASSLARGQGYEQYF | TGCGCCAGCAGCTTGGCCCGTGGACAGGGGTACGAGCAGTACTTC
TRBD1 | TRBJ1-1 | . | TRBV5-1 | CASSSGSDRGGTEAFF | TGCGCCAGCAGCTCGGGGTCCGACAGGGGAGGAACTGAAGCTTTCTTT
. | TRBJ1-1 | . | TRBV28 | CASSTTGRGRSEAFF | TGTGCCAGCAGTACAACAGGGCGCGGGAGGAGTGAAGCTTTCTTT
TRBD2 | TRBJ2-7 | once | TRBV5-1 | CASSLGIPGTTYEQYF | TGCGCCAGCAGCTTGGGTATTCCAGGGACTACCTACGAGCAGTACTTC
. | TRBJ1-5 | . | TRBV7-2 | CASSLEWGRTQPQHF | TGTGCCAGCAGCTTAGAGTGGGGGAGGACTCAGCCCCAGCATTTT
TRBD1 | TRBJ1-2 | . | TRBV28 | CASSHGQGVYGYTF | TGTGCCAGCAGCCATGGACAGGGGGTATATGGCTACACCTTC
. | TRBJ1-1 | . | TRBV27 | CASTTLGVMTEAFF | TGTGCCAGCACCACCCTGGGGGTCATGACTGAAGCTTTCTTT
. | TRBJ2-1 | . | TRBV18 | CASSPQSRRDGEQFF | TGTGCCAGCTCACCCCAGTCTCGGCGGGATGGTGAGCAGTTCTTC
TRBD1 | TRBJ1-1 | . | TRBV5-1 | CASSARTGENTEAFF | TGCGCCAGCAGCGCCAGGACAGGAGAGAACACTGAAGCTTTCTTT
. | TRBJ2-5 | . | TRBV4-1 | CASSLELDSARVNSETQYF | TGCGCCAGCAGCCTAGAGTTGGACTCAGCCAGGGTGAATTCAGAGACCCAGTACTTC
TRBD2 | TRBJ2-1 | . | TRBV7-2 | CASSLAGTSSYNEQFF | TGTGCCAGCAGCTTAGCGGGGACTAGCTCCTACAATGAGCAGTTCTTC
. | TRBJ2-7 | . | TRBV7-8 | CASNRGGGYEQYF | TGTGCCAGCAACCGGGGTGGGGGATACGAGCAGTACTTC
TRBD1 | TRBJ1-2 | . | TRBV19 | CASSKRLGQIPSYGYTF | TGTGCCAGTAGTAAGCGATTGGGACAGATTCCTAGCTATGGCTACACCTTC
. | TRBJ2-1 | . | TRBV7-2 | CASSRRVDEQFF | TGTGCCAGCAGCCGCAGGGTCGATGAGCAGTTCTTC
. | TRBJ2-2 | . | TRBV6-4 | CATKASANTGELFF | TGTGCCACGAAGGCCAGCGCGAACACCGGGGAGCTGTTTTTT
. | TRBJ1-5 | . | TRBV10-3 | CAGGEGNQPQHF | TGTGCGGGCGGGGAAGGCAATCAGCCCCAGCATTTT
. | TRBJ2-3 | . | TRBV14 | CATQGPGFTDTQYF | TGTGCCACCCAAGGGCCAGGGTTCACAGATACGCAGTATTTT
. | TRBJ2-2 | . | TRBV18 | CASSPKSATNTGELFF | TGTGCCAGCTCACCAAAGTCAGCTACGAACACCGGGGAGCTGTTTTTT
. | TRBJ2-4 | . | TRBV5-1 | CASSLDGKNIQYF | TGCGCCAGCAGCTTGGACGGTAAAAACATTCAGTACTTC
TRBD2 | TRBJ2-3 | . | TRBV28 | CASRPQSGSHGTDTQYF | TGTGCCAGCAGGCCCCAGAGCGGGAGTCATGGCACAGATACGCAGTATTTT
TRBD1 | TRBJ2-5 | . | TRBV18 | CASSPIWTGTETQYF | TGTGCCAGCTCACCGATATGGACAGGGACGGAGACCCAGTACTTC
. | TRBJ1-2 | . | TRBV11-2 | CASRRDWGHGYTF | TGTGCCAGCAGGCGGGACTGGGGGCATGGCTACACCTTC
. | TRBJ2-6 | . | TRBV5-5 | CASSFRTVSSGANVLTF | TGTGCCAGCAGCTTTAGGACAGTGAGCTCTGGGGCCAACGTCCTGACTTTC
. | TRBJ1-2 | . | TRBV5-4 | CASSQTVGSGYGYTF | TGTGCCAGCAGCCAGACGGTGGGATCAGGCTATGGCTACACCTTC
TRBD1 | TRBJ2-5 | . | TRBV14 | CASSRTGVETQYF | TGTGCCAGCAGCCGGACAGGGGTCGAGACCCAGTACTTC
TRBD2 | TRBJ2-7 | . | TRBV9 | CASSVFELAGNYEQYF | TGTGCCAGCAGCGTATTTGAGCTAGCGGGGAATTACGAGCAGTACTTC
. | TRBJ2-3 | . | TRBV7-9 | CASSSRPRSSTDTQYF | TGTGCCAGCAGCTCTAGACCACGGTCCAGCACAGATACGCAGTATTTT
TRBD1 | TRBJ1-5 | . | TRBV7-9 | CASSSSWRDRAGNQPQHF | TGTGCCAGCAGCTCTAGCTGGAGGGACAGGGCGGGCAATCAGCCCCAGCATTTT
. | TRBJ2-1 | . | TRBV28 | CASYGWNYEQFF | TGTGCCAGCTACGGCTGGAACTATGAGCAGTTCTTC
TRBD1 | TRBJ1-2 | . | TRBV4-1 | CASSQGWDRSYGYTF | TGCGCCAGCAGCCAAGGTTGGGACAGGAGCTATGGCTACACCTTC
. | TRBJ2-7 | . | TRBV28 | CATALQGYEQYF | TGTGCCACCGCGCTTCAAGGGTACGAGCAGTACTTC
. | TRBJ1-1 | . | TRBV7-9 | CASSVYGHTEAFF | TGTGCCAGCAGCGTATACGGTCACACTGAAGCTTTCTTT
TRBD1 | TRBJ1-5 | . | TRBV6-1 | CASSRDSHQPQHF | TGTGCCAGCTCCAGGGACAGCCATCAGCCCCAGCATTTT
TRBD1 | TRBJ1-3 | . | TRBV5-1 | CASSFGSDRAGNTIYF | TGCGCCAGCAGCTTTGGATCTGACAGGGCCGGAAACACCATATATTTT
TRBD2 | TRBJ2-3 | . | TRBV5-1 | CASSLLAGGPLDTQYF | TGCGCCAGCAGCCTACTAGCGGGAGGGCCCCTAGATACGCAGTATTTT
TRBD2 | TRBJ2-1 | . | TRBV9 | CASSVEGGGNNEQFF | TGTGCCAGCAGCGTAGAGGGCGGGGGAAACAATGAGCAGTTCTTC
. | TRBJ2-7 | . | TRBV6-5 | CASSYSVTAIYEQYF | TGTGCCAGCAGTTACAGTGTTACAGCCATTTACGAGCAGTACTTC
TRBD1 | TRBJ2-3 | . | TRBV16 | CASSQWQGQGYF | TGTGCCAGCAGCCAATGGCAGGGACAGGGGTATTTT
. | TRBJ2-1 | once | TRBV10-3 | CAIRQNNEQFF | TGTGCCATCAGGCAGAACAATGAGCAGTTCTTC